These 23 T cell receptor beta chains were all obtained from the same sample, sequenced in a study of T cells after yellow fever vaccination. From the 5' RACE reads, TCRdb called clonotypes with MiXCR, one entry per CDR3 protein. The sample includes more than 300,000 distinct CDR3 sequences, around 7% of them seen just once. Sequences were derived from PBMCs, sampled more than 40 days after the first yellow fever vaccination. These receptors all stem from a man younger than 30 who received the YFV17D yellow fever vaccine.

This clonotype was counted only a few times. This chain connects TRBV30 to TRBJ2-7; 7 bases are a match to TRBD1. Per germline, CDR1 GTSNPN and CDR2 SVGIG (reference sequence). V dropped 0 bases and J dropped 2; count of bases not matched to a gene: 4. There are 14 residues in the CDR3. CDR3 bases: TGTGCCTGGAGTGTCCAGGGGGTTACCTACGAGCAGTACTTC. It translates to CAWSVQGVTYEQYF.

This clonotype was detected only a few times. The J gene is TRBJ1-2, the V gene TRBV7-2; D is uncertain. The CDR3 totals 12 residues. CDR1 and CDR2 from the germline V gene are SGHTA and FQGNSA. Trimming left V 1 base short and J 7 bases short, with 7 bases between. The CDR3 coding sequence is TGTGCCAGCAGCTTAGATGACGTTGGCTACACCTTC. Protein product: CASSLDDVGYTF.

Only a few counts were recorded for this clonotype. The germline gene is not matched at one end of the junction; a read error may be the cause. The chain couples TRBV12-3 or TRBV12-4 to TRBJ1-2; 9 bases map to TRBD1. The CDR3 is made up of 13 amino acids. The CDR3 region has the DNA TGTGCCAGCAGTCTCGGGACAGGGTATGGCTACGCCTTC. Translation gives CASSLGTGYGYAF.

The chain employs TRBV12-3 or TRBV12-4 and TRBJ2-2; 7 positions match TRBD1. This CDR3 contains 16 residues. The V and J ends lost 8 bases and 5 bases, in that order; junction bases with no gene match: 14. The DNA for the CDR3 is TGTGCCAGCCGTCTTACAGGGGCCTCTCGGACCGGGGAGCTGTTTTTT. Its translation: CASRLTGASRTGELFF.

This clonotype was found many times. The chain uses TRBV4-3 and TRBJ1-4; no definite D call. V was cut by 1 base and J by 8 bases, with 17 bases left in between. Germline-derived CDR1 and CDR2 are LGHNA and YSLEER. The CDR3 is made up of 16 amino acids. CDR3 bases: TGCGCCAGCAGCCAAGTTATCGAGGGAGGTGGGGAAAAACTGTTTTTT. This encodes CASSQVIEGGGEKLFF.

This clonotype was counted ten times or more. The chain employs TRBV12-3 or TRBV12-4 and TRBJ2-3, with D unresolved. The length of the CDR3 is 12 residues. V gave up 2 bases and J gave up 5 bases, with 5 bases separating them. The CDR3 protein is CASSLQIDTQYF. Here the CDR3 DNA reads TGTGCCAGCAGTTTACAGATAGATACGCAGTATTTT.

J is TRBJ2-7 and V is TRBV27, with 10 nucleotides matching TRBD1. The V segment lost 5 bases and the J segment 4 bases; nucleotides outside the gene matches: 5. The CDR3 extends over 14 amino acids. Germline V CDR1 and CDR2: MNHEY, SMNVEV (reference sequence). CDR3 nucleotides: TGTGCCAGCAGTCCGTCGGACAGGGGGTACGAGCAGTACTTC. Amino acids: CASSPSDRGYEQYF.

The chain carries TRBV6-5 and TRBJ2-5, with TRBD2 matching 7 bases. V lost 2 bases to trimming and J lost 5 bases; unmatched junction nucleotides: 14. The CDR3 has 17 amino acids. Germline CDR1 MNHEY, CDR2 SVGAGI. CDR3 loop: CASSYDPGSGGRETQYF. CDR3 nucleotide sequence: TGTGCCAGCAGTTACGACCCGGGCTCGGGGGGTAGGGAGACCCAGTACTTC.

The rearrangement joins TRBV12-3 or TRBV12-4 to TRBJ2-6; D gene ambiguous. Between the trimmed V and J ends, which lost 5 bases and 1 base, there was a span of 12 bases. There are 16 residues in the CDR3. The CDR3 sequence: CASSNGLPSGANVLTF. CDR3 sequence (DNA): TGTGCCAGCAGTAATGGGCTGCCTTCTGGGGCCAACGTCCTGACTTTC.

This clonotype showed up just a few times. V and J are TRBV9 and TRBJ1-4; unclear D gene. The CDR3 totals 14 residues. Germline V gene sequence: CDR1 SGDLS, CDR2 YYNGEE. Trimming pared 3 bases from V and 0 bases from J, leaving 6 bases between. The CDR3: CASSAYATNEKLFF. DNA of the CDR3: TGTGCCAGCAGCGCGTATGCAACTAATGAAAAACTGTTTTTT.

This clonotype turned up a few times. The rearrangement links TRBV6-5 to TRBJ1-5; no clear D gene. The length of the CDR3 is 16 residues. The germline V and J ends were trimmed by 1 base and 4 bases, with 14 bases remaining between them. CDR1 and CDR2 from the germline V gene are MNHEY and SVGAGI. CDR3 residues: CASSYLDRGINQPQHF. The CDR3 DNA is TGTGCCAGCAGTTACTTGGACCGGGGAATTAATCAGCCCCAGCATTTT.

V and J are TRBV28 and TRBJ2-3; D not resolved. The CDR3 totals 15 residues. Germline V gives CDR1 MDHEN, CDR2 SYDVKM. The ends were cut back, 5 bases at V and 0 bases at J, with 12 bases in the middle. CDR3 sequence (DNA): TGTGCCAGCAGTACCACGGCACAAAGCACAGATACGCAGTATTTT. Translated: CASSTTAQSTDTQYF.

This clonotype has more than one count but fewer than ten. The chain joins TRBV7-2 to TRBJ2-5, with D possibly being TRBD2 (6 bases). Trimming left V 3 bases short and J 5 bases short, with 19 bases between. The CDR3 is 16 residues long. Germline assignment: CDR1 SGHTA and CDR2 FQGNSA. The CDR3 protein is CASSFGGRRTWETQYF. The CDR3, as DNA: TGTGCCAGCAGCTTTGGGGGGAGACGGACCTGGGAGACCCAGTACTTC.

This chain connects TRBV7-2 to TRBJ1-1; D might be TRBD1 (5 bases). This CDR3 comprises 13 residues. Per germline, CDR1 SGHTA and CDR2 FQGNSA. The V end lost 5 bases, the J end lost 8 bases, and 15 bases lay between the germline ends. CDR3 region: CASSQNGGREAFF. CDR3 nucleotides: TGTGCCAGCAGCCAAAACGGGGGACGGGAAGCTTTCTTT.

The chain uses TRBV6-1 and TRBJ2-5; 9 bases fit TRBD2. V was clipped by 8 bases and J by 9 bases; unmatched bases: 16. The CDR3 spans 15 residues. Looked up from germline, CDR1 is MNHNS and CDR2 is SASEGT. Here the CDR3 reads CASRPFLAGWGAQYF. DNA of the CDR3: TGTGCCAGCCGACCATTTCTAGCGGGGTGGGGAGCCCAGTACTTC.

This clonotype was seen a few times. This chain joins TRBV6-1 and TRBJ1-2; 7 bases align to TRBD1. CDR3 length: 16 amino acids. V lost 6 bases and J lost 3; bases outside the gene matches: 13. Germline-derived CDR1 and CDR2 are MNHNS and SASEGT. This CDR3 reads CASSAWVTGTDYGYTF. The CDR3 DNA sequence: TGTGCCAGCAGCGCCTGGGTGACAGGGACGGACTATGGCTACACCTTC.

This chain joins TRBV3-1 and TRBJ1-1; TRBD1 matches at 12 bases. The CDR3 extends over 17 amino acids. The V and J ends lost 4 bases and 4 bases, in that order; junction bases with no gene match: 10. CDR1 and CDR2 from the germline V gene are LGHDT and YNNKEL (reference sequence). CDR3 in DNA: TGTGCCAGCAGCCCGGGGGACAGGGGGCGCAAAGGCACTGAAGCTTTCTTT. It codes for CASSPGDRGRKGTEAFF.

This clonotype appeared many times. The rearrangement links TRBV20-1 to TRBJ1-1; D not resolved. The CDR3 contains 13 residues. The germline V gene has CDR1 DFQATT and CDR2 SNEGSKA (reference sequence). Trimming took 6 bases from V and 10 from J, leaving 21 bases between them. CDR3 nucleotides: TGCAGTGCCTCAAAAGGCATTGGGCTCGGAGCTTTCTTT. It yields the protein CSASKGIGLGAFF.

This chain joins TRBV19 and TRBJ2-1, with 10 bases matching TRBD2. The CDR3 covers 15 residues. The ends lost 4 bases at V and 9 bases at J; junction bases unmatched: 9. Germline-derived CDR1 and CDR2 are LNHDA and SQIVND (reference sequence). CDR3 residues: CASSTQRGGKSEQFF. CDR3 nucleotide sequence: TGTGCCAGTAGTACTCAGCGGGGGGGGAAGAGTGAGCAGTTCTTC.

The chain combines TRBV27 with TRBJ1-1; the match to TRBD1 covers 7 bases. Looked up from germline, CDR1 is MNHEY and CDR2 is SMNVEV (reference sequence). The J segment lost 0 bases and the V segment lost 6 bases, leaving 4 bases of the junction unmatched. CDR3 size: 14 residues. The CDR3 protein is CASSDRVLNTEAFF. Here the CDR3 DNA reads TGTGCCAGCAGCGACAGGGTGTTGAACACTGAAGCTTTCTTT.

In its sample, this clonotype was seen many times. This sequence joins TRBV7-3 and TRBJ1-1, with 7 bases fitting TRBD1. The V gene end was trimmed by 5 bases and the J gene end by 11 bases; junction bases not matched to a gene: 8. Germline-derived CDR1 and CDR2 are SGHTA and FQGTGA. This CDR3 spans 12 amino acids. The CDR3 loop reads CASSPQGGMAFF. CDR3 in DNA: TGTGCCAGCAGCCCCCAGGGGGGTATGGCTTTCTTT.

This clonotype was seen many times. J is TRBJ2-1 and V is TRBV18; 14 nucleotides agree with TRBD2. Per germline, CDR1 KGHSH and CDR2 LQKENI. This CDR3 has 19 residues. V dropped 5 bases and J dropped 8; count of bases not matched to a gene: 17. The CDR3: CASSSTGTSGGREGDEQFF. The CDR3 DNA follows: TGTGCCAGCTCATCAACCGGGACTAGCGGGGGCCGGGAGGGCGATGAGCAGTTCTTC.

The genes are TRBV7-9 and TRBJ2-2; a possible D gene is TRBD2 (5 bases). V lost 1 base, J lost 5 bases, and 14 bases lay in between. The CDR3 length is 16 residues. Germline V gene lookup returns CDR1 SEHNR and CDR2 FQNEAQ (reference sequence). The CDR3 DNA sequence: TGTGCCAGCAGCTTAGTCACGCTAGCCTGGACCGGGGAGCTGTTTTTT. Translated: CASSLVTLAWTGELFF.